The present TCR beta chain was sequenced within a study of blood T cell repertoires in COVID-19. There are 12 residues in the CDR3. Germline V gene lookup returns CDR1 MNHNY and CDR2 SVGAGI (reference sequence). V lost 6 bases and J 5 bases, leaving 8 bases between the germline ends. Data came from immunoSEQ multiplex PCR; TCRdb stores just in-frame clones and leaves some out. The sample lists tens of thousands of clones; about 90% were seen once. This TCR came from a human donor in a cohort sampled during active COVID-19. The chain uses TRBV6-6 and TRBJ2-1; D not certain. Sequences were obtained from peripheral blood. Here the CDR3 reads CASSGHHNEQFF. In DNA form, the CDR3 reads TGTGCCAGCAGCGGTCATCACAATGAGCAGTTCTTC.